The present entry profiles one T cell receptor (beta chain) with its context. This entry is derived from a study of blood T cell repertoires in COVID-19. The length of the CDR3 is 14 residues. Deletions cut 4 bases from V and 2 bases from J, with 12 bases between. CDR1 and CDR2 from the germline V gene are SGHRS and YFSETQ. The assay was immunoSEQ multiplex PCR, and TCRdb's table has in-frame clones only and misses some. This sample yields over 200,000 clones, of which 70% to 90% are seen a single time; more than 0.95% belongs to the top ten. The source is a woman in her 40s who had recovered from COVID-19. The rearrangement joins TRBV5-1 to TRBJ2-5; maybe TRBD2 (5 bases). Sequencing was carried out using peripheral blood. CDR3 residues: CASSPRRGQETQYF. The CDR3 DNA reads as TGCGCCAGCAGCCCCCGACGGGGACAAGAGACCCAGTACTTC.